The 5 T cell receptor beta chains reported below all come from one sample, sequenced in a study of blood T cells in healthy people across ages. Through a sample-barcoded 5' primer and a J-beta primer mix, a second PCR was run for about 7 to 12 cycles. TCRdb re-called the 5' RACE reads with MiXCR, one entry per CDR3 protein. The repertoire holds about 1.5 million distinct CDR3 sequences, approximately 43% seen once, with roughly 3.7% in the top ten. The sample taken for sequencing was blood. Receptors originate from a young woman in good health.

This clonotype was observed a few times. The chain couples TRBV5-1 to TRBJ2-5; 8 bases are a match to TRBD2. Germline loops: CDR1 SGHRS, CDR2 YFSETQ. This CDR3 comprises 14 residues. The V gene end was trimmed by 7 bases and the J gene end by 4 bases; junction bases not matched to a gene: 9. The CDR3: CASDYSGIGETQYF. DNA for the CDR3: TGCGCCAGCGACTATAGCGGGATAGGAGAGACCCAGTACTTC.

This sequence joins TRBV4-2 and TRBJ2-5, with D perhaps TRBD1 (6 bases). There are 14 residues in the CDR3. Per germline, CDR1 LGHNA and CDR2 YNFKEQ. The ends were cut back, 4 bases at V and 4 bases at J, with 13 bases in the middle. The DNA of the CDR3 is TGTGCCAGCAGCCGAGGTCCAGGGGTAGAGACCCAGTACTTC. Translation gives CASSRGPGVETQYF.

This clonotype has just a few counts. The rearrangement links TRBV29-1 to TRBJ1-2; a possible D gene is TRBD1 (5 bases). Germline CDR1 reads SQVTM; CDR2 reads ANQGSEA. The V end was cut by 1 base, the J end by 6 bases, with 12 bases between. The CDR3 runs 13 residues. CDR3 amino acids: CSVEAGQGHGYTF. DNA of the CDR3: TGCAGCGTTGAAGCCGGGCAGGGCCATGGCTACACCTTC.

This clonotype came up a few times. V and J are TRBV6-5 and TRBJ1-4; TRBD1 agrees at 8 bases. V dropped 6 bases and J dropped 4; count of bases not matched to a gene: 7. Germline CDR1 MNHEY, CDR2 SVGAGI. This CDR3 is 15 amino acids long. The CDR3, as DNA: TGTGCCAGCAGGGGGACAGGAGCTTATAATGAAAAACTGTTTTTT. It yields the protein CASRGTGAYNEKLFF.

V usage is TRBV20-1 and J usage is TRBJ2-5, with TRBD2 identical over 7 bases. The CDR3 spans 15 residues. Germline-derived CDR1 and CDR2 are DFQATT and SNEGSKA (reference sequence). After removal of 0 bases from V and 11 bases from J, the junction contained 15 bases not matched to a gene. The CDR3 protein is CSARDPSGVYNEQYF. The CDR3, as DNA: TGCAGTGCTAGAGACCCTAGCGGAGTCTACAATGAGCAGTACTTC.